The 19 T cell receptor beta chains reported below all come from one sample, sequenced in a study of blood T cell repertoires in COVID-19. TCRdb's table, derived via immunoSEQ multiplex PCR, lists solely in-frame clones and lacks some. The sample shows about 49,000 clones, 90% of them seen only once. The sample taken for sequencing was peripheral blood. The receptors stem from a human donor in a cohort sampled during active COVID-19.

V is TRBV9 and J is TRBJ1-4; 9 bases map to TRBD1. Per the germline V gene, CDR1 is SGDLS and CDR2 is YYNGEE. This CDR3 spans 17 amino acids. V shed 4 bases and J 7 bases; nucleotides not matched to a gene: 14. CDR3 bases: TGTGCCAGCAGCACCCGGGACAGGGACTATAGGAGTGAAAAACTGTTTTTT. Protein sequence: CASSTRDRDYRSEKLFF.

This rearrangement joins TRBV6-4 to TRBJ2-1; TRBD2 aligns across 10 bases. V dropped 6 bases and J dropped 0; count of bases not matched to a gene: 8. The CDR3 length is 17 residues. CDR1 and CDR2 (germline): MRHNA, SNTAGT. The CDR3, as DNA: TGTGCCAGCAGCGGGGGGACTAGCGATAGCTCCTACAATGAGCAGTTCTTC. It translates to CASSGGTSDSSYNEQFF.

J is TRBJ2-3 and V is TRBV3-1 (or the pseudogene TRBV3-2); tentatively, D is TRBD1 (5 bases). The CDR3 has 15 amino acids. Germline V lookup: CDR1 LGHDT, CDR2 YNNKEL (reference sequence). Trimming took 0 bases from V and 5 from J, leaving 12 bases between them. CDR3 loop: CASSQEGARLDTQYF. The DNA of the CDR3 is TGTGCCAGCAGCCAAGAAGGGGCGCGCCTAGATACGCAGTATTTT.

V gene TRBV24-1 combines with J gene TRBJ2-5, with D perhaps matching TRBD1 (6 bases). Germline CDR1 KGHDR, CDR2 SFDVKD. This CDR3 is 14 amino acids long. Trimming took off 1 base at V and 4 bases at J, with 9 bases between the two ends. CDR3 sequence reads: CATSDLTGSETQYF. CDR3 DNA: TGTGCCACCAGTGATTTAACAGGGTCAGAGACCCAGTACTTC.

This sequence joins TRBV25-1 and TRBJ2-5; 7 bases are shared with TRBD1. Per the germline V gene, CDR1 is MGHDK and CDR2 is SYGVNS. CDR3 length equals 13 residues. Trimming removed 9 bases from V and 4 bases from J; junction bases left unmatched: 8. In DNA, the CDR3 is TGTGCCAGTAAGACAGGGCCCGGAGAGACCCAGTACTTC. Protein: CASKTGPGETQYF. Full variable domain (missing parts from reference TRBV25-1 and TRBJ2-5): EADIYQTPRYLVIGTGKKITLECSQTMGHDKMYWYQQDPGMELHLIHYSYGVNSTEKGDLSSESTVSRIRTEHFPLTLESARPSHTSQYLCASKTGPGETQYFGPGTRLLVL.

The chain has TRBV4-1 and TRBJ1-2; perhaps TRBD1 as D (5 bases). The CDR3 has 19 residues. V dropped 1 base and J dropped 7 bases, with 28 bases sitting between them. CDR1 and CDR2 from the germline V gene are MGHRA and YSYEKL. The CDR3 loop reads CASSQARNTREQKSSGYTF. Here the CDR3 DNA reads TGCGCCAGCAGCCAAGCGCGCAACACCAGGGAACAGAAGTCAAGTGGCTACACCTTC.

V is TRBV28 and J is TRBJ2-6, with 7 nucleotides matching TRBD1. V was pared by 4 bases and J by 4 bases, with 10 bases of the junction left unmatched. Germline values: CDR1 MDHEN, CDR2 SYDVKM. There are 17 residues in the CDR3. The CDR3 sequence is CASSSGNRGSGANVLTF. Here the CDR3 DNA reads TGTGCCAGCAGTTCCGGTAACAGGGGATCAGGGGCCAACGTCCTGACTTTC.

The V call is TRBV19, the J call TRBJ1-3, with D unresolved. V gave up 11 bases and J gave up 9 bases, with 23 bases separating them. Germline V gene lookup returns CDR1 LNHDA and CDR2 SQIVND (reference sequence). CDR3 length equals 14 residues. This CDR3 is CAGRMPVRGCTIYF. CDR3 DNA sequence: TGTGCCGGTCGAATGCCCGTCAGAGGATGCACCATATATTTT.

Only one count was recorded for this clone. The rearrangement links TRBV2 to TRBJ2-3, with 7 bases lining up with TRBD1. This CDR3 is 14 amino acids long. The V and J ends lost 3 bases and 6 bases, in that order; junction bases with no gene match: 6. Germline V gene lookup returns CDR1 SNHLY and CDR2 FYNNEI. The CDR3 loop reads CASSEGQIMDTQYF. CDR3 DNA: TGTGCCAGCAGTGAGGGACAGATCATGGATACGCAGTATTTT.

The gene calls are TRBV28 and TRBJ2-4; maybe TRBD1 (6 bases). This CDR3 has 17 amino acids. The germline CDR1 and CDR2 sequences are MDHEN and SYDVKM. Trimming shortened V by 6 bases and J by 0 bases, and 18 bases separated the two germline ends. The CDR3 nucleotides read TGTGCCAGCAGGAGAACAGGGTTTGGGGGAGCCAAAAACATTCAGTACTTC. Translating it yields CASRRTGFGGAKNIQYF.

The chain links TRBV28 to TRBJ2-7, with TRBD2 matching over 14 bases. Germline V CDR1 and CDR2: MDHEN, SYDVKM. With 4 bases clipped from V and 5 bases from J, the junction kept 16 bases outside the gene matches. This CDR3 has 19 residues. CDR3 loop: CASSSLIFPGLAGVNEQYF. The CDR3 bases are TGTGCCAGCAGTTCGCTTATCTTTCCGGGACTAGCGGGAGTTAACGAGCAGTACTTC.

This clone was found a few times. The same CDR3 is also encoded by other DNA sequences in this sample. The V gene is TRBV10-3, the J gene TRBJ2-1, with a possible D match to TRBD2 (5 bases). The V end was cut by 4 bases, the J end by 4 bases, with 8 bases between. The CDR3 extends over 13 amino acids. Germline CDR1 is ENHRY and CDR2 is SYGVKD. CDR3: CAISGTGYNEQFF. As DNA, the CDR3 is TGTGCCATCAGTGGTACGGGATACAATGAGCAGTTCTTC.

The chain recombines TRBV11-2 with TRBJ1-1; D is possibly TRBD1 (5 bases). Germline V gene sequence: CDR1 SGHAT, CDR2 FQNNGV. The CDR3 is 17 amino acids. Trimming stripped 1 base from V and 1 base from J, with 16 bases between. In DNA form, the CDR3 reads TGTGCCAGCAGCTTAGTCTTTGTTTGGCAGGGGAACACTGAAGCTTTCTTT. Protein sequence: CASSLVFVWQGNTEAFF. Filled out from reference TRBV11-2 and TRBJ1-1, the complete variable domain reads EAGVAQSPRYKIIEKRQSVAFWCNPISGHATLYWYQQILGQGPKLLIQFQNNGVVDDSQLPKDRFSAERLKGVDSTLKIQPAKLEDSAVYLCASSLVFVWQGNTEAFFGQGTRLTVV.

This clone has only a few counts. The chain couples TRBV2 to TRBJ1-5; no firm D call. Between the trimmed V and J ends, which lost 1 base and 2 bases, there was a span of 9 bases. Germline CDR1 SNHLY, CDR2 FYNNEI. The CDR3 length is 15 residues. The CDR3 coding sequence is TGTGCCAGCAGTGAAGGGAGCGCGGGCAATCAGCCCCAGCATTTT. The encoded protein is CASSEGSAGNQPQHF.

The chain combines TRBV6-2 or TRBV6-3 with TRBJ1-6; D possibly corresponds to TRBD1 (5 bases). This CDR3 is built from 13 residues. Trimming left V 0 bases short and J 8 bases short, with 5 bases between. Germline-derived CDR1 and CDR2 are MNHEY and SVGEGT. As DNA, the CDR3 is TGTGCCAGCAGTTACTCGACAGATTCACCCCTCCACTTT. This codes for CASSYSTDSPLHF.

V usage is TRBV2 and J usage is TRBJ2-2; 8 bases are shared with TRBD1. V shed 2 bases, J shed 5 bases, and the junction held 7 bases outside the gene matches. This CDR3 comprises 16 residues. Germline-derived CDR1 and CDR2 are SNHLY and FYNNEI. CDR3 bases: TGTGCCAGCAGTGAAACGTACAGGGGGTGGACCGGGGAGCTGTTTTTT. This encodes CASSETYRGWTGELFF.

The chain combines TRBV5-4 with TRBJ1-2; 9 nucleotides agree with TRBD1. CDR1 and CDR2 (germline): SGHNT, YYREEE (reference sequence). With 5 bases clipped from V and 4 bases from J, the junction kept 3 bases outside the gene matches. The CDR3 has 13 residues. CDR3 in amino acids: CASSTTGGYGYTF. DNA for the CDR3: TGTGCCAGCAGTACGACAGGGGGCTATGGCTACACCTTC.

This sequence joins TRBV2 and TRBJ2-1, with 8 bases that match TRBD2. The V gene's germline CDR1 is SNHLY and CDR2 FYNNEI. The J segment lost 8 bases and the V segment lost 4 bases, leaving 10 bases of the junction unmatched. The CDR3 runs to 15 residues. CDR3 region: CASSGGQREWHEQFF. The CDR3 DNA reads TGTGCCAGCAGTGGGGGCCAGCGGGAGTGGCATGAGCAGTTCTTC.

V gene TRBV5-4 combines with J gene TRBJ1-6; TRBD1 might be the D (5 bases). Germline V gene sequence: CDR1 SGHNT, CDR2 YYREEE (reference sequence). The CDR3 sequence is 16 residues long. Trimming stripped 0 bases from V and 5 bases from J, with 12 bases between. The chain's CDR3 is CASSLDQGRDNSPLHF. In DNA form, the CDR3 reads TGTGCCAGCAGCTTGGACCAGGGCCGGGATAATTCACCCCTCCACTTT.